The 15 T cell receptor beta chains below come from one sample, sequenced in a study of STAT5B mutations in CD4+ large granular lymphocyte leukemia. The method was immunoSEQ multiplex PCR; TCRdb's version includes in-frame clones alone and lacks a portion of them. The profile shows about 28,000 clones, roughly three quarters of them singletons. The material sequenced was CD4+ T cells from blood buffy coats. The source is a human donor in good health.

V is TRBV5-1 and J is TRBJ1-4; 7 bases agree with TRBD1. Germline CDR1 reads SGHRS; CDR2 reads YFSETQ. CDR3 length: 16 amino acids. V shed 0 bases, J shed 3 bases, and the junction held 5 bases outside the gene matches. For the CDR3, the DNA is TGCGCCAGCAGCTTGGTGACAGGGTTCTCTAATGAAAAACTGTTTTTT. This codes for CASSLVTGFSNEKLFF.

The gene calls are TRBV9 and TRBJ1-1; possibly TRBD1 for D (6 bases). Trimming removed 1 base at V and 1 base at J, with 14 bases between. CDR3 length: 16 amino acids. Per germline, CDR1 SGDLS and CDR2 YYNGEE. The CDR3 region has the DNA TGTGCCAGCAGCGTAAGCCGTGCAGGGGCGAACACTGAAGCTTTCTTT. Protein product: CASSVSRAGANTEAFF.

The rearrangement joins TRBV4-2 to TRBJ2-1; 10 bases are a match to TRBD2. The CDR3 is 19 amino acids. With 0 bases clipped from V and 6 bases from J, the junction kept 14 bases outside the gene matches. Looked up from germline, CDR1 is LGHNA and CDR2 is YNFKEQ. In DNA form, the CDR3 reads TGTGCCAGCAGCCAAGATTGGTCCTCTAGCGGGGGCGCCCTCAATGAGCAGTTCTTC. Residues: CASSQDWSSSGGALNEQFF.

The CDR3 loop reads CASSLNRPGQGRETQYF. Here the CDR3 DNA reads TGTGCCAGCAGCTTAAATCGCCCGGGACAGGGTAGAGAGACCCAGTACTTC. The chain recombines TRBV7-8 with TRBJ2-5; 9 bases are a match to TRBD1. This CDR3 spans 17 amino acids. Trimming at V came to 2 bases and at J to 4 bases, leaving 11 bases not matched to a gene. CDR1 SGHVS and CDR2 FQNEAQ come from the germline V gene.

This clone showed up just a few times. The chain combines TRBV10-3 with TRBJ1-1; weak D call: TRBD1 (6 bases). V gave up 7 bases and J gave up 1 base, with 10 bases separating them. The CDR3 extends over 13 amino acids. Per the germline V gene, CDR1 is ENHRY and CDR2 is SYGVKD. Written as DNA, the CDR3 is TGTGCCATCACGGGACAACCGAACACTGAAGCTTTCTTT. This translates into CAITGQPNTEAFF.

CDR3 nucleotide sequence: TGTGCCAGCAGCCCTAGGGGGGTTGCAACTAATGAAAAACTGTTTTTT. Its translation: CASSPRGVATNEKLFF. The chain employs TRBV27 and TRBJ1-4; perhaps TRBD1 as D (6 bases). Trimming pared 6 bases from V and 0 bases from J, leaving 14 bases between. The CDR3 consists of 16 residues. Per the germline V gene, CDR1 is MNHEY and CDR2 is SMNVEV (reference sequence).

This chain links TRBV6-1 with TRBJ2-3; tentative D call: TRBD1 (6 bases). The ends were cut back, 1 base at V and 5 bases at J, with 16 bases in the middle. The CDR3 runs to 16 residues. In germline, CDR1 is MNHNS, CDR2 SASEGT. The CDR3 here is CASSEGNRAGLDTQYF. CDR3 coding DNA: TGTGCCAGCAGTGAAGGCAACAGGGCTGGGTTAGATACGCAGTATTTT.

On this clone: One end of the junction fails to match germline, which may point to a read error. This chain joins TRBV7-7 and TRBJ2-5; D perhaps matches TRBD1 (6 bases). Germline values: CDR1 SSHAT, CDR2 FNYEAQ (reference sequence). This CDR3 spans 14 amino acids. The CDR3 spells CASSLSTGRETQYF. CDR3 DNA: TGTGCTAGCAGCTTGAGTACAGGGCGGGAGACCCAGTACTTC.

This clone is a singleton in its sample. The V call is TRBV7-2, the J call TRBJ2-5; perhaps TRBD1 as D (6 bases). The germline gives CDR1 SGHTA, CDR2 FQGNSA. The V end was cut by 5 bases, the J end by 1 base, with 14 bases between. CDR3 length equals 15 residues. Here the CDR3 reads CASSKATGSQETQYF. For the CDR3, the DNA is TGTGCCAGCAGCAAAGCTACAGGGTCCCAAGAGACCCAGTACTTC.

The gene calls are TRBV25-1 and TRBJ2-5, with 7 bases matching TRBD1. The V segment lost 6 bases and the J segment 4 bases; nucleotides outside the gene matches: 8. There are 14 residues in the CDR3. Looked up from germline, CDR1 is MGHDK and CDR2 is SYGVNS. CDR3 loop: CASRRDRLGETQYF. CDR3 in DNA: TGTGCCAGCAGACGGGACAGACTCGGAGAGACCCAGTACTTC.

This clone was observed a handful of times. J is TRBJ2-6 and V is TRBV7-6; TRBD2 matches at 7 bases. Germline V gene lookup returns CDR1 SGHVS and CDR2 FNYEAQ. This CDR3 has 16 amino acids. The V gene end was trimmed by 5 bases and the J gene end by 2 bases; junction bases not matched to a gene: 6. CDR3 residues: CASSPVGGAGANVLTF. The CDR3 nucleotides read TGTGCCAGCAGCCCAGTGGGGGGGGCTGGGGCCAACGTCCTGACTTTC.

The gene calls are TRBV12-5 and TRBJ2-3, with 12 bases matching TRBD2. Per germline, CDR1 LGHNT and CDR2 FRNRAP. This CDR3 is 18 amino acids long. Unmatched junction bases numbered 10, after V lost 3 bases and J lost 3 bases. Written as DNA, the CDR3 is TGTGCTAGTGGTTTATCCCGACTAGCGGGGGTTGGTACAGATACGCAGTATTTT. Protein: CASGLSRLAGVGTDTQYF. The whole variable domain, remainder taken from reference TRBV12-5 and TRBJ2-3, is DARVTQTPRHKVTEMGQEVTMRCQPILGHNTVFWYRQTMMQGLELLAYFRNRAPLDDSGMPKDRFSAEMPDATLATLKIQPSEPRDSAVYFCASGLSRLAGVGTDTQYFGPGTRLTVL.

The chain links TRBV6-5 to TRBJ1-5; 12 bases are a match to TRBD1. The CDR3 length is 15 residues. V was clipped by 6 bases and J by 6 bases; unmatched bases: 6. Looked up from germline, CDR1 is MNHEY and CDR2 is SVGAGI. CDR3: CASRSGTGGGQPQHF. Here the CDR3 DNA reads TGTGCCAGCAGAAGCGGGACAGGGGGCGGTCAGCCCCAGCATTTT.

The CDR3: CASSQEAPGTSWDNEQFF. The CDR3 nucleotides read TGCGCCAGCAGCCAAGAAGCCCCCGGGACTAGCTGGGACAATGAGCAGTTCTTC. This chain links TRBV4-1 with TRBJ2-1; 9 bases line up with TRBD2. Per the germline V gene, CDR1 is MGHRA and CDR2 is YSYEKL. Losses at the gene ends were 0 bases for V and 5 bases for J; bases not matched to a gene: 11. This CDR3 contains 18 residues.

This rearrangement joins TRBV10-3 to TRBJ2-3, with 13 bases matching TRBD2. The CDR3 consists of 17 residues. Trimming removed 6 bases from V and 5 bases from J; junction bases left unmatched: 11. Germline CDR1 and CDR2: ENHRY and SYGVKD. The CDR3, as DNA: TGTGCCATCAGCCACGGGACTAGCGGGGCCCAAGGAGATACGCAGTATTTT. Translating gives CAISHGTSGAQGDTQYF.